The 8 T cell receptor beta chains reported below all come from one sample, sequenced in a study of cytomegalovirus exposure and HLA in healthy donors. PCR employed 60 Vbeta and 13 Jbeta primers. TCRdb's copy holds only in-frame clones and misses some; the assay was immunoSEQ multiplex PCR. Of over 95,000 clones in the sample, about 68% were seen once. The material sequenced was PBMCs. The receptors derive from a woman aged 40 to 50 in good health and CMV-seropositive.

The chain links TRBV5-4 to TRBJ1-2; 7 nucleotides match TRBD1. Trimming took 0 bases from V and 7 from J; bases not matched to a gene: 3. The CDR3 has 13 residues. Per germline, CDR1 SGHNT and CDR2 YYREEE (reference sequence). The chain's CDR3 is CASSLETGIGYTF. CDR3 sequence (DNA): TGTGCCAGCAGCTTGGAGACAGGGATTGGCTACACCTTC.

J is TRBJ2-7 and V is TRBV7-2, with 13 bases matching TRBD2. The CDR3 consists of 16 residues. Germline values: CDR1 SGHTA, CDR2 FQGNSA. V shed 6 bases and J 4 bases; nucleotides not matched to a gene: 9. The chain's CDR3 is CASRPHRLAGGYEQYF. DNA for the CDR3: TGTGCCAGCAGACCACATCGACTAGCGGGGGGTTACGAGCAGTACTTC.

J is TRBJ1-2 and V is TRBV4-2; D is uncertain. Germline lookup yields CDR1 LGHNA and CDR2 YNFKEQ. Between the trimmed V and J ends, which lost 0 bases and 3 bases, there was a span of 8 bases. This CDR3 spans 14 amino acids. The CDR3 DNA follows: TGTGCCAGCAGCCAAGATGGAGGAGACTATGGCTACACCTTC. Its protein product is CASSQDGGDYGYTF.

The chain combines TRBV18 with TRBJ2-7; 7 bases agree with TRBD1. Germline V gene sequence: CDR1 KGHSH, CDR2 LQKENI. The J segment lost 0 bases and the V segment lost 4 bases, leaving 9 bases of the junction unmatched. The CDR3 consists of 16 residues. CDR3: CASSLRDSRLSYEQYF. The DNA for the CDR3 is TGTGCCAGCTCACTCCGGGACAGTCGCCTCTCCTACGAGCAGTACTTC.

In DNA form, the CDR3 reads TGTGCCAGCAGCTTGGCTCGCGGCGTGAACACTGAAGCTTTCTTT. Encoded protein: CASSLARGVNTEAFF. This rearrangement joins TRBV5-6 to TRBJ1-1, with D hard to call. The CDR3 runs to 15 residues. The germline V gene has CDR1 SGHDT and CDR2 YYEEEE. V dropped 0 bases and J dropped 0 bases, with 9 bases sitting between them.

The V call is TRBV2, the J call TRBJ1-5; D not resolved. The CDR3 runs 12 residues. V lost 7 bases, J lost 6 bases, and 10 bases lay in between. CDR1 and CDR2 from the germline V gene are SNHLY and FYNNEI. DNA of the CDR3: TGTGCCAGCACTCTCGGGAGTCAGCCCCAGCATTTT. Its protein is CASTLGSQPQHF.

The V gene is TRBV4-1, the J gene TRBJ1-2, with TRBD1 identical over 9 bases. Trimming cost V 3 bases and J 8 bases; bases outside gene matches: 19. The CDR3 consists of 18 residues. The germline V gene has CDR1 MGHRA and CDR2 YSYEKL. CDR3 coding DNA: TGCGCCAGCAGCCAGGTCCTAGGGGGACAGGGCGATATGGGAGGCTACACCTTC. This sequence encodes CASSQVLGGQGDMGGYTF.

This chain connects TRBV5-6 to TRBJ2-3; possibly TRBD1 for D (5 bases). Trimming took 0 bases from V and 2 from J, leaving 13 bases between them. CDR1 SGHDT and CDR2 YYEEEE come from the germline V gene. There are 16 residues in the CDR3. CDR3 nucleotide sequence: TGTGCCAGCAGCTTGGCCGAAGCAGGGCTCACAGATACGCAGTATTTT. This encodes CASSLAEAGLTDTQYF.